These 9 T cell receptor beta chains were all obtained from the same sample, sequenced in a study of beta chain features in type 1 diabetes. General study results and limits: In all four CD4+ subsets, TCRB CDR3 length was significantly, moderately reduced in type 1 diabetes.

Every isolated RNA sample was fully reverse transcribed, so sequencing captured expressed TCRB transcripts. The table came from immunoSEQ multiplex PCR; TCRdb's copy has only in-frame clones and leaves some out. The table lists some 280,000 clones, approximately 14% of them singletons. No antigens are known for them. Specimen: naive CD4+ T cells from blood. Every receptor here comes from a man younger than 40 with type 1 diabetes.

This clone has just a few counts. The chain uses TRBV5-1 and TRBJ2-5; TRBD2 matches at 7 bases. The germline V gene has CDR1 SGHRS and CDR2 YFSETQ. The CDR3 totals 15 residues. V shed 4 bases, J shed 2 bases, and the junction held 8 bases outside the gene matches. CDR3 DNA sequence: TGCGCCAGCAGCAGAAGACTAGCCGCACAAGAGACCCAGTACTTC. It encodes CASSRRLAAQETQYF.

The chain couples TRBV7-6 to TRBJ2-7, with 8 nucleotides matching TRBD1. J was trimmed by 4 bases and V by 1 base; bases with no gene match: 6. The CDR3 runs to 15 residues. CDR1 and CDR2 from the germline V gene are SGHVS and FNYEAQ. In DNA, the CDR3 is TGTGCCAGCAGCTTAGGGCAGGGGGCGGGATACGAGCAGTACTTC. Translated: CASSLGQGAGYEQYF.

The sample holds a few counts of this clone. The chain combines TRBV20-1 with TRBJ2-5; no clear D. The CDR3 is 11 amino acids. Trimming stripped 4 bases from V and 1 base from J, with 4 bases between. Germline CDR1 and CDR2: DFQATT and SNEGSKA (reference sequence). The CDR3 nucleotides are TGCAGTGCTACCTCCCAAGAGACCCAGTACTTC. It is translated as CSATSQETQYF.

The chain uses TRBV6-6 and TRBJ1-2; D uncertain. Trimming shortened V by 6 bases and J by 4 bases, and 12 bases separated the two germline ends. This CDR3 region has 13 residues. Germline CDR1 reads MNHNY; CDR2 reads SVGAGI (reference sequence). The CDR3 sequence: CASRQPPTYGYTF. The DNA for the CDR3 is TGTGCCAGCAGACAGCCCCCAACCTATGGCTACACCTTC.

The CDR3 reads CASSFPLLGDGELFF. The DNA for the CDR3 is TGTGCCAGCAGTTTCCCCTTACTAGGCGACGGGGAGCTGTTTTTT. This chain links TRBV7-9 with TRBJ2-2; weak D call: TRBD2 (5 bases). The germline CDR1 and CDR2 sequences are SEHNR and FQNEAQ (reference sequence). This CDR3 spans 15 amino acids. Deletions cut 6 bases from V and 7 bases from J, with 18 bases between.

This clone was detected a few times. Within the sample, other DNA sequences also encode this same CDR3. The V and J genes are TRBV7-9 and TRBJ2-5; 9 bases fit TRBD2. This CDR3 comprises 14 residues. Germline V gene sequence: CDR1 SEHNR, CDR2 FQNEAQ (reference sequence). Losses at the gene ends were 2 bases for V and 2 bases for J; bases not matched to a gene: 0. CDR3 sequence: CASSLTSGQETQYF. CDR3 bases: TGTGCCAGCAGCTTAACTAGCGGGCAAGAGACCCAGTACTTC.

This chain uses TRBV5-1 with TRBJ1-4, with D possibly being TRBD1 (5 bases). This CDR3 comprises 16 residues. The germline V gene has CDR1 SGHRS and CDR2 YFSETQ. The V end lost 4 bases, the J end lost 7 bases, and 20 bases lay between the germline ends. CDR3 coding DNA: TGCGCCAGCAGCCAACCGACGACAGAATGGGGTGAAAAACTGTTTTTT. Encoded protein: CASSQPTTEWGEKLFF.

This clone appeared a few times. The chain is built from TRBV5-1 and TRBJ2-1, with 7 positions matching TRBD2. V shed 4 bases, J shed 3 bases, and the junction held 7 bases outside the gene matches. This CDR3 comprises 15 residues. Germline CDR1 SGHRS, CDR2 YFSETQ. CDR3 bases: TGCGCCAGCAGCCTAGCGGAGCCGATCTACAATGAGCAGTTCTTC. The encoded protein is CASSLAEPIYNEQFF.

This chain joins TRBV4-3 and TRBJ1-3; D unresolved. This CDR3 spans 14 amino acids. V was cut by 1 base and J by 4 bases, with 8 bases left in between. Germline CDR1 reads LGHNA; CDR2 reads YSLEER. The CDR3 coding sequence is TGCGCCAGCAGCCAAGTTGAAGCCGGAAACACCATATATTTT. It codes for CASSQVEAGNTIYF.